The 14 T cell receptor beta chains below were found in one sample sequenced in a study of cytomegalovirus exposure and HLA in healthy donors. A multiplex PCR was run with 60 Vbeta primers and 13 Jbeta primers. Clones were sequenced by immunoSEQ multiplex PCR, and TCRdb holds only the in-frame ones, with some missing. This sample's table reports around 50,000 clones. The sequencing sample was made of PBMCs. These receptors were taken from a woman aged 50 to 60 in good health and CMV-seropositive.

The chain recombines TRBV7-9 with TRBJ1-1; D perhaps matches TRBD1 (5 bases). The V and J ends lost 1 base and 3 bases respectively, with 9 bases between them. The germline CDR1 and CDR2 sequences are SEHNR and FQNEAQ (reference sequence). The CDR3 contains 14 residues. The CDR3 spells CASSLVRDYTEAFF. In nucleotides, the CDR3 is TGTGCCAGCAGCTTAGTACGGGACTACACTGAAGCTTTCTTT.

This chain joins TRBV28 and TRBJ1-2; TRBD1 aligns across 7 bases. V shed 7 bases and J 8 bases; nucleotides not matched to a gene: 16. CDR1 is MDHEN, CDR2 SYDVKM, per germline. This CDR3 comprises 15 residues. The CDR3: CASTTRGSGVGGYTF. The CDR3 DNA reads as TGTGCCAGCACGACCAGGGGGTCTGGGGTTGGGGGCTACACCTTC.

The V gene is TRBV19, the J gene TRBJ2-2; weak D call: TRBD2 (6 bases). With 3 bases removed from V and 4 bases from J, the gap between germline ends came to 12 bases. This CDR3 is built from 15 residues. The V gene's germline CDR1 is LNHDA and CDR2 SQIVND (reference sequence). Here the CDR3 reads CASSIASVVTGELFF. Written as DNA, the CDR3 is TGTGCCAGTAGTATTGCTAGCGTTGTCACCGGGGAGCTGTTTTTT. Based on the CDR3 plus reference TRBV19 and TRBJ2-2, the full variable domain is DGGITQSPKYLFRKEGQNVTLSCEQNLNHDAMYWYRQDPGQGLRLIYYSQIVNDFQKGDIAEGYSVSREKKESFPLTVTSAQKNPTAFYLCASSIASVVTGELFFGEGSRLTVL.

The chain uses TRBV6-5 and TRBJ2-7; 8 bases align to TRBD1. After removal of 6 bases from V and 4 bases from J, the junction contained 8 bases not matched to a gene. The CDR3 totals 14 residues. Germline CDR1 and CDR2: MNHEY and SVGAGI. The CDR3 reads CASSPTGGPYEQYF. The CDR3 DNA is TGTGCCAGCAGCCCAACAGGGGGGCCTTACGAGCAGTACTTC.

The V and J genes are TRBV6-4 and TRBJ2-3; 9 bases map to TRBD2. In germline, CDR1 is MRHNA, CDR2 SNTAGT. With 3 bases clipped from V and 2 bases from J, the junction kept 0 bases outside the gene matches. This CDR3 region has 14 residues. The CDR3 DNA is TGTGCCAGCAGTGAGGGACTAGCCACAGATACGCAGTATTTT. Its translation: CASSEGLATDTQYF.

The rearrangement uses TRBV2 and TRBJ2-7, with 9 bases that match TRBD1. Germline V gives CDR1 SNHLY, CDR2 FYNNEI. Losses at the gene ends were 7 bases for V and 4 bases for J; bases not matched to a gene: 5. CDR3 length equals 13 residues. The CDR3 here is CASTPDRGYEQYF. CDR3 bases: TGTGCCAGCACCCCGGACAGGGGTTACGAGCAGTACTTC.

The chain recombines TRBV10-3 with TRBJ1-3; 8 bases match TRBD1. CDR1 is ENHRY and CDR2 is SYGVKD in the germline V gene. With V trimmed by 10 bases and J by 6 bases, 11 bases remained unmatched. CDR3 length: 14 amino acids. CDR3 coding DNA: TGTGCCACCCTACAGGGGGTTAACGAAAACACCATATATTTT. Its translation: CATLQGVNENTIYF.

The chain carries TRBV28 and TRBJ2-7; no clear D gene. The CDR3 sequence is 13 residues long. Deletions cut 6 bases from V and 6 bases from J, with 15 bases between. In germline, CDR1 is MDHEN, CDR2 SYDVKM. The CDR3 nucleotides are TGTGCCAGCAGACAGTTCCTGGCAATCGAGCAGTACTTC. Protein product: CASRQFLAIEQYF.

The V call is TRBV4-1, the J call TRBJ1-1; D might be TRBD1 (6 bases). The germline CDR1 and CDR2 sequences are MGHRA and YSYEKL. The CDR3 has 15 residues. Trimming stripped 1 base from V and 4 bases from J, with 13 bases between. The CDR3 nucleotides read TGCGCCAGCAGCCAAGGGGCGGCGGGGGCCACTGAAGCTTTCTTT. Translation gives CASSQGAAGATEAFF.

The chain links TRBV4-1 to TRBJ2-1; D is possibly TRBD1 (7 bases). CDR3 length: 20 amino acids. V shed 4 bases and J shed 7 bases, with 32 bases lying between them. Germline assignment: CDR1 MGHRA and CDR2 YSYEKL. The CDR3 loop is CASSRIRGDSRQELGNEQFF. As DNA, the CDR3 is TGCGCCAGCAGCCGTATCAGGGGGGACAGCCGCCAGGAACTAGGGAATGAGCAGTTCTTC.

The chain is built from TRBV2 and TRBJ2-5; 9 bases are a match to TRBD2. Trimming took 3 bases from V and 2 from J; bases not matched to a gene: 10. CDR3 length equals 17 residues. Germline V gene sequence: CDR1 SNHLY, CDR2 FYNNEI. Here the CDR3 reads CASSDGMASGEQETQYF. As DNA, the CDR3 is TGTGCCAGCAGTGACGGTATGGCTAGCGGGGAGCAAGAGACCCAGTACTTC. Filled out from reference TRBV2 and TRBJ2-5, the complete variable domain reads EPEVTQTPSHQVTQMGQEVILRCVPISNHLYFYWYRQILGQKVEFLVSFYNNEISEKSEIFDDQFSVERPDGSNFTLKIRSTKLEDSAMYFCASSDGMASGEQETQYFGPGTRLLVL.

V and J are TRBV5-4 and TRBJ2-1; 11 bases are a match to TRBD2. The length of the CDR3 is 15 residues. V shed 0 bases, J shed 8 bases, and the junction held 4 bases outside the gene matches. Germline V gene sequence: CDR1 SGHNT, CDR2 YYREEE (reference sequence). In DNA, the CDR3 is TGTGCCAGCAGCTTGGCACTAGCGGGGGTCGATGAGCAGTTCTTC. The encoded protein is CASSLALAGVDEQFF.

The rearrangement uses TRBV18 and TRBJ2-7, with TRBD1 matching 12 bases. This CDR3 has 16 residues. Germline V gene data show CDR1 as KGHSH and CDR2 as LQKENI. The V and J ends lost 3 bases and 6 bases, in that order; junction bases with no gene match: 9. The chain's CDR3 is CASSPFLGTGGSEQYF. The CDR3, as DNA: TGTGCCAGCTCACCGTTCCTAGGGACAGGGGGCTCCGAGCAGTACTTC. The variable domain in full, with the rest retrieved from reference TRBV18 and TRBJ2-7, is NAGVMQNPRHLVRRRGQEARLRCSPMKGHSHVYWYRQLPEEGLKFMVYLQKENIIDESGMPKERFSAEFPKEGPSILRIQQVVRGDSAAYFCASSPFLGTGGSEQYFGPGTRLTVT.

As regards this clone: Compared with germline, one end of the junction differs, possibly owing to a read error. V and J are TRBV5-6 and TRBJ1-2, with 7 bases lining up with TRBD1. The CDR3 spans 11 residues. Germline V lookup: CDR1 SGHDT, CDR2 YYEEEE. The CDR3 loop reads CASSLSGTDSF. DNA of the CDR3: TGTGCCAGCAGCCTTTCCGGGACAGATTCCTTC.